A single sample is the source of the 9 T cell receptor beta chains below, sequenced in a study of T cell responses to AZD1222 COVID-19 vaccine. Assay used: immunoSEQ multiplex PCR; TCRdb lists only in-frame clones, some missing. Of around 140,000 clones listed, roughly 92% are singletons. The starting material was peripheral blood, obtained on day 0 of AZD1222 vaccination. The receptors shown here come from an adult in good health.

V is TRBV15 and J is TRBJ1-2, with TRBD1 identical over 7 bases. Per the germline V gene, CDR1 is LNHNV and CDR2 is YYDKDF (reference sequence). V lost 9 bases and J lost 0; bases outside the gene matches: 7. The CDR3 is 14 amino acids. Written as DNA, the CDR3 is TGTGCCACGACGACAGGGCCAACTAACTATGGCTACACCTTC. This codes for CATTTGPTNYGYTF.

This chain links TRBV10-3 with TRBJ2-1, with 10 bases that match TRBD2. The CDR3 is 12 amino acids. V lost 10 bases and J lost 5; bases outside the gene matches: 2. CDR1 ENHRY and CDR2 SYGVKD come from the germline V gene. CDR3 residues: CATLAGNNEQFF. CDR3 sequence (DNA): TGTGCCACACTAGCGGGAAACAATGAGCAGTTCTTC.

J is TRBJ1-1 and V is TRBV20-1; unclear D gene. V gave up 6 bases and J gave up 3 bases, with 5 bases separating them. This CDR3 contains 10 residues. The germline gives CDR1 DFQATT, CDR2 SNEGSKA (reference sequence). CDR3 in DNA: TGCAGTGCGCTGGACACTGAAGCTTTCTTT. Its protein product is CSALDTEAFF.

This clone is a singleton in its sample. The chain uses TRBV14 and TRBJ2-1; D is possibly TRBD1 or TRBD2 (5 bases each). This CDR3 is built from 14 residues. V was pared by 0 bases and J by 10 bases, with 13 bases between. Germline CDR1 reads SGHDN; CDR2 reads FVKESK. This CDR3 is CASSQDEVWGEQFF. CDR3 nucleotides: TGTGCCAGCAGCCAAGATGAAGTGTGGGGGGAGCAGTTCTTC.

The V gene is TRBV7-9, the J gene TRBJ1-5; perhaps TRBD1 as D (5 bases). CDR3 size: 13 residues. V was shortened by 3 bases and J by 5 bases, with 8 bases between the two germline ends. Germline CDR1 is SEHNR and CDR2 is FQNEAQ (reference sequence). The CDR3 protein is CASSFSGDQPQHF. CDR3 nucleotide sequence: TGTGCCAGCAGCTTCTCGGGGGATCAGCCCCAGCATTTT. The entire variable domain, with the rest obtained from reference TRBV7-9 and TRBJ1-5, is as follows: DTGVSQNPRHKITKRGQNVTFRCDPISEHNRLYWYRQTLGQGPEFLTYFQNEAQLEKSRLLSDRFSAERPKGSFSTLEIQRTEQGDSAMYLCASSFSGDQPQHFGDGTRLSIL.

As to this clone: Other DNA sequences in the same sample also yield this CDR3. The chain couples TRBV5-4 to TRBJ2-2, with TRBD2 identical over 9 bases. This CDR3 spans 15 amino acids. With V trimmed by 2 bases and J by 4 bases, 3 bases remained unmatched. CDR1 and CDR2 (germline): SGHNT, YYREEE (reference sequence). The CDR3 DNA sequence: TGTGCCAGCAGCTTTAGCGGGGGTTTCACCGGGGAGCTGTTTTTT. Its protein product is CASSFSGGFTGELFF.

This chain uses TRBV27 with TRBJ2-1; 9 nucleotides agree with TRBD2. V gave up 5 bases and J gave up 6 bases; unmatched junction bases: 14. Germline loops: CDR1 MNHEY, CDR2 SMNVEV (reference sequence). This CDR3 has 17 residues. CDR3 sequence: CASSTKSLAGIPNEQFF. CDR3 sequence (DNA): TGTGCCAGCAGTACAAAATCTCTAGCGGGGATTCCCAATGAGCAGTTCTTC.

The chain is built from TRBV27 and TRBJ2-1, with D hard to call. V was clipped by 0 bases and J by 4 bases, with 10 bases between them. Germline V gene lookup returns CDR1 MNHEY and CDR2 SMNVEV (reference sequence). This CDR3 comprises 15 residues. The chain's CDR3 is CASSLSGKPYNEQFF. For the CDR3, the DNA is TGTGCCAGCAGTTTATCGGGAAAACCATACAATGAGCAGTTCTTC.

V usage is TRBV4-1 and J usage is TRBJ1-2, with D possibly matching TRBD1 (5 bases). This CDR3 has 15 amino acids. CDR1 and CDR2 (germline): MGHRA, YSYEKL. Trimming shortened V by 2 bases and J by 0 bases, and 10 bases separated the two germline ends. The CDR3 reads CASSQPRETNYGYTF. The CDR3 DNA follows: TGCGCCAGCAGCCAACCCAGGGAAACTAACTATGGCTACACCTTC.